The 32 T cell receptor beta chains below were found in one sample sequenced in a study of OX40 agonist ivuxolimab in advanced cancers. Library preparation used the immunoSEQ multiplex PCR assay. TCRdb holds this immuneACCESS table with in-frame rearrangements only. Some clones are missing; in checked studies, unresolved V genes explain under half, and the rest has no known cause. This sample lists 70,000 to 80,000 clones; about 94% were detected once. The ten largest make up roughly 0.44% of the sample. The sequences come from CD4+ or CD8+ T cells sorted from blood, collected in a trial of the OX40 agonist ivuxolimab. The receptors here all came from an adult with an advanced solid tumor such as melanoma, head and neck, liver or kidney cancer.

The chain links TRBV6-5 to TRBJ2-1, with TRBD2 identical over 8 bases. J was trimmed by 4 bases and V by 6 bases; bases with no gene match: 5. This CDR3 region has 14 residues. Germline lookup yields CDR1 MNHEY and CDR2 SVGAGI. CDR3 in DNA: TGTGCCAGCAGGTCCGGGACTAGGTACAATGAGCAGTTCTTC. Residues: CASRSGTRYNEQFF.

V gene TRBV2 combines with J gene TRBJ2-3; 7 bases map to TRBD2. V gave up 3 bases and J gave up 5 bases; unmatched junction bases: 2. The CDR3 has 13 residues. CDR1 is SNHLY, CDR2 FYNNEI, per germline. The DNA of the CDR3 is TGTGCCAGCAGTGATGTAGCGGGAGATACGCAGTATTTT. This gives the protein CASSDVAGDTQYF.

The V gene is TRBV30, the J gene TRBJ1-2; the match to TRBD1 covers 9 bases. CDR3 length equals 13 residues. CDR1 is GTSNPN, CDR2 SVGIG, per germline (reference sequence). The J segment lost 5 bases and the V segment lost 1 base, leaving 2 bases of the junction unmatched. The CDR3 DNA is TGTGCCTGGAGTGCCGGGACAGGGTATGGCTACACCTTC. Its translation: CAWSAGTGYGYTF.

V gene TRBV2 combines with J gene TRBJ1-1, with D hard to call. CDR1 is SNHLY and CDR2 is FYNNEI in the germline V gene. This CDR3 contains 13 residues. Trimming pared 3 bases from V and 1 base from J, leaving 6 bases between. The CDR3 nucleotides read TGTGCCAGCAGTGAGCAGAGGAACACTGAAGCTTTCTTT. This sequence encodes CASSEQRNTEAFF.

V is TRBV18 and J is TRBJ2-2; TRBD1 is a possible D gene (5 bases). With 4 bases removed from V and 3 bases from J, the gap between germline ends came to 12 bases. This CDR3 region has 15 residues. Germline CDR1 reads KGHSH; CDR2 reads LQKENI. Here the CDR3 DNA reads TGTGCCAGCTCACTAGTACAGGTGTACACCGGGGAGCTGTTTTTT. This codes for CASSLVQVYTGELFF.

The chain recombines TRBV7-9 with TRBJ2-7; maybe TRBD1 (6 bases). CDR3 length: 12 residues. Germline CDR1 SEHNR, CDR2 FQNEAQ (reference sequence). Trimming left V 5 bases short and J 6 bases short, with 11 bases between. The CDR3 here is CASSLPQGEQYF. In DNA form, the CDR3 reads TGTGCCAGCAGCCTTCCACAGGGCGAGCAGTACTTC.

The chain employs TRBV7-2 and TRBJ2-5; 8 bases align to TRBD1. The germline V gene has CDR1 SGHTA and CDR2 FQGNSA. Trimming removed 1 base from V and 5 bases from J; junction bases left unmatched: 12. This CDR3 is 17 amino acids long. CDR3 region: CASSLGMTRGRLETQYF. CDR3 DNA sequence: TGTGCCAGCAGCTTAGGGATGACCAGGGGGCGCCTGGAGACCCAGTACTTC.

The J gene is TRBJ2-2, the V gene TRBV19; 10 bases map to TRBD2. From germline, CDR1 is LNHDA and CDR2 SQIVND (reference sequence). CDR3 length equals 14 residues. After removal of 5 bases from V and 9 bases from J, the junction contained 6 bases not matched to a gene. CDR3 nucleotide sequence: TGTGCCAGTAGTTCTACTAGCGGGACCTGGGAGCTGTTTTTT. This translates into CASSSTSGTWELFF.

The V and J genes are TRBV6-5 and TRBJ1-2, with D unresolved. Germline CDR1 reads MNHEY; CDR2 reads SVGAGI. The CDR3 has 14 residues. V was clipped by 3 bases and J by 1 base, with 9 bases between them. This CDR3 reads CASSYSQINYGYTF. In DNA, the CDR3 is TGTGCCAGCAGTTATTCCCAGATTAACTATGGCTACACCTTC.

This clone was found once. The V gene is TRBV5-1, the J gene TRBJ1-1; TRBD1 aligns across 9 bases. Germline V gives CDR1 SGHRS, CDR2 YFSETQ. The ends lost 3 bases at V and 2 bases at J; junction bases unmatched: 5. The CDR3 has 15 residues. Here the CDR3 DNA reads TGCGCCAGCAGCTCGCTTACAGGGGGCAACACTGAAGCTTTCTTT. This gives the protein CASSSLTGGNTEAFF.

This chain uses TRBV27 with TRBJ1-2; D gene uncertain. The CDR3 runs to 14 residues. The V gene lost 3 bases and the J gene lost 6 bases, with 14 bases spanning the gap. Looked up from germline, CDR1 is MNHEY and CDR2 is SMNVEV (reference sequence). CDR3 nucleotides: TGTGCCAGCAGTTTCCTGCAGAGCAGCCATGGCTACACCTTC. Its translation: CASSFLQSSHGYTF.

The V gene is TRBV6-1, the J gene TRBJ1-1; no definite D call. The germline V and J ends were trimmed by 4 bases and 3 bases, with 9 bases remaining between them. Per germline, CDR1 MNHNS and CDR2 SASEGT. This CDR3 contains 13 residues. The CDR3 protein is CASSGESYTEAFF. In nucleotides, the CDR3 is TGTGCCAGCAGTGGGGAAAGCTACACTGAAGCTTTCTTT.

This chain uses TRBV9 with TRBJ2-1, with D possibly called TRBD1 or TRBD2 (5 bases each). The CDR3 has 15 amino acids. The germline V and J ends were trimmed by 0 bases and 9 bases, with 16 bases remaining between them. Per germline, CDR1 SGDLS and CDR2 YYNGEE. DNA of the CDR3: TGTGCCAGCAGCGTAGGGGGCCAGGACGCGGGTGAGCAGTTCTTC. It is translated as CASSVGGQDAGEQFF.

The rearrangement links TRBV19 to TRBJ2-2; 8 nucleotides agree with TRBD1. V lost 9 bases and J lost 1; bases outside the gene matches: 4. The CDR3 has 14 amino acids. CDR1 LNHDA and CDR2 SQIVND come from the germline V gene (reference sequence). This CDR3 is CASLGQGNTGELFF. CDR3 coding DNA: TGTGCCAGCCTCGGACAGGGGAACACCGGGGAGCTGTTTTTT.

The chain combines TRBV19 with TRBJ1-4, with 9 bases fitting TRBD1. The V gene's germline CDR1 is LNHDA and CDR2 SQIVND (reference sequence). V was pared by 5 bases and J by 8 bases, with 9 bases of the junction left unmatched. This CDR3 region has 15 residues. The CDR3 protein is CASSGNRGPLEKLFF. In DNA, the CDR3 is TGTGCCAGTAGTGGGAACAGGGGGCCCTTGGAAAAACTGTTTTTT.

The rearrangement links TRBV29-1 to TRBJ2-1; D could derive from TRBD1 or TRBD2 (6 bases each). V was pared by 7 bases and J by 6 bases, with 16 bases between. This CDR3 is 13 amino acids long. Per the germline V gene, CDR1 is SQVTM and CDR2 is ANQGSEA. The CDR3 coding sequence is TGCAGCGCCGGAGGAGGGGGGACCAATGAGCAGTTCTTC. This translates into CSAGGGGTNEQFF.

The chain joins TRBV12-5 to TRBJ2-4; 13 bases agree with TRBD2. The CDR3 loop spans 19 amino acids. In germline, CDR1 is LGHNT, CDR2 FRNRAP. Trimming removed 4 bases from V and 8 bases from J; junction bases left unmatched: 17. The CDR3 here is CASGSPTTETSGRSYIQYF. The CDR3 nucleotides are TGTGCTAGTGGTTCCCCCACGACGGAGACTAGCGGGAGGTCATACATTCAGTACTTC. The whole variable domain, filled in from reference TRBV12-5 and TRBJ2-4, reads DARVTQTPRHKVTEMGQEVTMRCQPILGHNTVFWYRQTMMQGLELLAYFRNRAPLDDSGMPKDRFSAEMPDATLATLKIQPSEPRDSAVYFCASGSPTTETSGRSYIQYFGAGTRLSVL.

J is TRBJ2-1 and V is TRBV6-1; D ambiguous. Germline-derived CDR1 and CDR2 are MNHNS and SASEGT. Trimming stripped 10 bases from V and 6 bases from J, with 19 bases between. The CDR3 runs 14 residues. DNA for the CDR3: TGTGCCACCGAACCGGACCGAGCTCTCAATGAGCAGTTCTTC. As protein: CATEPDRALNEQFF.

The chain joins TRBV5-1 to TRBJ1-5, with D possibly being TRBD1 (6 bases). Deletions cut 0 bases from V and 0 bases from J, with 7 bases between. This CDR3 has 15 residues. CDR1 and CDR2 from the germline V gene are SGHRS and YFSETQ. The CDR3 region is CASSLADSSNQPQHF. In nucleotides, the CDR3 is TGCGCCAGCAGCTTGGCGGACAGTAGCAATCAGCCCCAGCATTTT.

This chain uses TRBV5-8 with TRBJ1-3; 7 bases are a match to TRBD1. The CDR3 is made up of 15 amino acids. Germline V lookup: CDR1 SGHTS, CDR2 YDEGEE. V dropped 0 bases and J dropped 2; count of bases not matched to a gene: 2. The CDR3 nucleotides are TGTGCCAGCAGCTTGGGACAGGGCGCTGGAAACACCATATATTTT. Translation: CASSLGQGAGNTIYF.

V and J are TRBV29-1 and TRBJ2-1, with 9 bases matching TRBD2. The germline V gene has CDR1 SQVTM and CDR2 ANQGSEA. The CDR3 extends over 15 amino acids. V gave up 4 bases and J gave up 1 base; unmatched junction bases: 5. As DNA, the CDR3 is TGCAGCGTTGGAGTAGCGGGAGTATCCTACAATGAGCAGTTCTTC. It specifies CSVGVAGVSYNEQFF.

This clone was counted a few times. The chain combines TRBV19 with TRBJ1-4; 11 bases align to TRBD1. The trim removed 7 bases at V and 3 bases at J, leaving 10 bases unmatched. Germline V gives CDR1 LNHDA, CDR2 SQIVND (reference sequence). This CDR3 comprises 17 residues. The CDR3 DNA reads TGTGCCAGTACTTTGACTGGACAGGGGGCATCTAATGAAAAACTGTTTTTT. It is translated as CASTLTGQGASNEKLFF.

The chain combines TRBV6-5 with TRBJ1-5; D gene ambiguous. The CDR3 sequence is 13 residues long. Germline-derived CDR1 and CDR2 are MNHEY and SVGAGI. Deletions cut 0 bases from V and 8 bases from J, with 8 bases between. CDR3 nucleotide sequence: TGTGCCAGCAGTTACTCTTTTCTTGAGCCCCAGCATTTT. Its protein is CASSYSFLEPQHF.

This clone was observed once. V gene TRBV27 combines with J gene TRBJ1-5, with D possibly matching TRBD1 (5 bases). Germline V gene data show CDR1 as MNHEY and CDR2 as SMNVEV (reference sequence). Deletions cut 8 bases from V and 0 bases from J, with 14 bases between. This CDR3 is 15 amino acids long. The CDR3, as DNA: TGTGCCAGCTGGGGGGGAAAACTTAGCAATCAGCCCCAGCATTTT. This gives the protein CASWGGKLSNQPQHF.

The V gene is TRBV13, the J gene TRBJ2-1; TRBD2 matches 11 bases. Losses at the gene ends were 5 bases for V and 3 bases for J; bases not matched to a gene: 6. The CDR3 spans 16 residues. The germline CDR1 and CDR2 sequences are PRHDT and FYEKMQ (reference sequence). The CDR3 loop is CASSAGTSGVYNEQFF. Written as DNA, the CDR3 is TGTGCCAGCAGCGCCGGGACTAGCGGCGTCTACAATGAGCAGTTCTTC. Filled out from reference TRBV13 and TRBJ2-1, the complete variable domain reads AAGVIQSPRHLIKEKRETATLKCYPIPRHDTVYWYQQGPGQDPQFLISFYEKMQSDKGSIPDRFSAQQFSDYHSELNMSSLELGDSALYFCASSAGTSGVYNEQFFGPGTRLTVL.

This rearrangement joins TRBV18 to TRBJ2-7; 11 bases are shared with TRBD1. J was trimmed by 4 bases and V by 5 bases; bases with no gene match: 7. Looked up from germline, CDR1 is KGHSH and CDR2 is LQKENI. The CDR3 has 15 residues. In DNA form, the CDR3 reads TGTGCCAGCTCATCTCGGACAGGGGGCCCTTACGAGCAGTACTTC. Residues: CASSSRTGGPYEQYF.

The chain carries TRBV29-1 and TRBJ2-2; the D is unclear. This CDR3 is built from 14 residues. V lost 4 bases, J lost 0 bases, and 9 bases lay in between. Germline V gene data show CDR1 as SQVTM and CDR2 as ANQGSEA. CDR3 DNA: TGCAGCGTTGTGGAACAGACGAACACCGGGGAGCTGTTTTTT. As protein: CSVVEQTNTGELFF.

The chain couples TRBV7-2 to TRBJ2-7, with TRBD1 matching 7 bases. CDR3 length: 16 residues. Germline V gene data show CDR1 as SGHTA and CDR2 as FQGNSA. V gave up 1 base and J gave up 0 bases; unmatched junction bases: 6. The CDR3 coding sequence is TGTGCCAGCAGCTTAGAAGGGACAGCGATCTCCTACGAGCAGTACTTC. This sequence encodes CASSLEGTAISYEQYF.

The chain recombines TRBV11-2 with TRBJ2-7, with 9 bases fitting TRBD2. The germline CDR1 and CDR2 sequences are SGHAT and FQNNGV. J lost 5 bases, V lost 2 bases, and 10 bases had no gene match. This CDR3 spans 16 amino acids. The CDR3 DNA reads as TGTGCCAGCAGCTTAAGTCCTGGGACTAGCATCCACGAGCAGTACTTC. This encodes CASSLSPGTSIHEQYF.

The chain is built from TRBV5-1 and TRBJ1-2; D unclear. This CDR3 comprises 13 residues. Germline V lookup: CDR1 SGHRS, CDR2 YFSETQ. V gave up 4 bases and J gave up 6 bases, with 13 bases separating them. The CDR3 region has the DNA TGCGCCAGCAGCCTAAGCCCAACGAATGGCTACACCTTC. The encoded protein is CASSLSPTNGYTF.

This chain links TRBV6-5 with TRBJ2-7; maybe TRBD1 (5 bases). Germline loops: CDR1 MNHEY, CDR2 SVGAGI. The CDR3 is 11 amino acids. With 7 bases removed from V and 3 bases from J, the gap between germline ends came to 7 bases. The CDR3 protein is CASTQGYEQYF. The DNA for the CDR3 is TGTGCCAGCACCCAGGGCTACGAGCAGTACTTC.

This clone appeared a single time. V gene TRBV4-1 combines with J gene TRBJ2-7; 10 bases are a match to TRBD1. The CDR3 totals 16 residues. In germline, CDR1 is MGHRA, CDR2 YSYEKL. The J segment lost 3 bases and the V segment lost 6 bases, leaving 11 bases of the junction unmatched. This CDR3 is CASRDIFGDRGYEQYF. The CDR3 DNA sequence: TGCGCCAGCAGGGACATTTTTGGGGACAGGGGCTACGAGCAGTACTTC.